Below, 29 T cell receptor beta chains from the same sample are listed, as sequenced in a study of T cells in narcolepsy. Using immunoSEQ multiplex PCR, the repertoire was profiled, and TCRdb retains in-frame clones only, with some absent. The table has 15,000 to 17,000 clones, 85% seen once. The sequencing sample was made of memory (CD45RA-) CD4+ T cells from blood. Source of these receptors: a human donor in good health.

This clone was detected once. The V call is TRBV14, the J call TRBJ1-6; D call uncertain. V was cut by 1 base and J by 4 bases, with 5 bases left in between. The germline gives CDR1 SGHDN, CDR2 FVKESK. This CDR3 region has 14 residues. This CDR3 reads CASSQGGYNSPLHF. The DNA for the CDR3 is TGTGCCAGCAGCCAAGGCGGGTATAATTCACCCCTCCACTTT.

The chain recombines TRBV19 with TRBJ1-5, with D perhaps matching TRBD1 (5 bases). The CDR3 is made up of 15 amino acids. Trimming left V 6 bases short and J 4 bases short, with 16 bases between. Germline lookup yields CDR1 LNHDA and CDR2 SQIVND (reference sequence). The CDR3 here is CASSTGGRGNQPQHF. The CDR3 nucleotides read TGTGCCAGTAGCACTGGGGGAAGGGGAAATCAGCCCCAGCATTTT.

The genes are TRBV20-1 and TRBJ1-1; D ambiguous. V was clipped by 8 bases and J by 5 bases, with 12 bases between them. The length of the CDR3 is 11 residues. Germline CDR1 DFQATT, CDR2 SNEGSKA (reference sequence). CDR3 nucleotide sequence: TGCAGTATCTTGGGGATGACTGAAGCTTTCTTT. Translated, it gives CSILGMTEAFF.

J is TRBJ2-7 and V is TRBV6-1; no reliable D call. Germline V lookup: CDR1 MNHNS, CDR2 SASEGT. The CDR3 consists of 14 residues. Trimming stripped 0 bases from V and 4 bases from J, with 10 bases between. CDR3 sequence (DNA): TGTGCCAGCAGTGAAGCGGGCAGTAGATACGAGCAGTACTTC. This encodes CASSEAGSRYEQYF.

The chain uses TRBV5-1 and TRBJ1-1; D remains ambiguous. With 5 bases removed from V and 4 bases from J, the gap between germline ends came to 12 bases. The CDR3 contains 13 residues. Germline V CDR1 and CDR2: SGHRS, YFSETQ. The CDR3 here is CASRVGGSTEAFF. The CDR3 nucleotides read TGCGCCAGCAGAGTCGGAGGGAGCACTGAAGCTTTCTTT. The full variable domain, with the rest looked up from reference TRBV5-1 and TRBJ1-1, is KAGVTQTPRYLIKTRGQQVTLSCSPISGHRSVSWYQQTPGQGLQFLFEYFSETQRNKGNFPGRFSGRQFSNSRSEMNVSTLELGDSALYLCASRVGGSTEAFFGQGTRLTVV.

This clone was seen a few times. This chain joins TRBV6-5 and TRBJ1-2, with a tentative D call TRBD1 (6 bases). Trimming removed 5 bases at V and 5 bases at J, with 15 bases between. The length of the CDR3 is 14 residues. Germline V gene sequence: CDR1 MNHEY, CDR2 SVGAGI. Here the CDR3 reads CASSMGAHGYGYTF. The CDR3 DNA sequence: TGTGCCAGCAGTATGGGGGCTCACGGGTATGGCTACACCTTC.

V is TRBV9 and J is TRBJ1-1; maybe TRBD1 (6 bases). The V end was cut by 5 bases, the J end by 1 base, with 15 bases between. Germline lookup yields CDR1 SGDLS and CDR2 YYNGEE. This CDR3 spans 15 amino acids. As DNA, the CDR3 is TGTGCCAGCAGTCCTAGGTCGGACAGGAACACTGAAGCTTTCTTT. It specifies CASSPRSDRNTEAFF.

This chain links TRBV4-1 with TRBJ1-3; D not resolved. This CDR3 contains 18 residues. Germline V gene data show CDR1 as MGHRA and CDR2 as YSYEKL. The ends were cut back, 0 bases at V and 2 bases at J, with 17 bases in the middle. The CDR3 reads CASSQDHPTTGPGNTIYF. The CDR3 DNA sequence: TGCGCCAGCAGCCAAGATCACCCCACCACTGGCCCTGGAAACACCATATATTTT.

This chain joins TRBV11-2 and TRBJ2-5; D is unresolved. This CDR3 has 12 residues. The germline CDR1 and CDR2 sequences are SGHAT and FQNNGV. V was trimmed by 1 base and J by 10 bases, leaving 10 bases between them. Here the CDR3 reads CASSLVRSGQYF. CDR3 in DNA: TGTGCCAGCAGCTTAGTTCGCTCGGGCCAGTACTTC.

The chain carries TRBV18 and TRBJ2-7; no clear D. V was trimmed by 5 bases and J by 3 bases, leaving 5 bases between them. The CDR3 has 11 residues. CDR1 and CDR2 (germline): KGHSH, LQKENI. Written as DNA, the CDR3 is TGTGCCAGCTCATACAACTACGAGCAGTACTTC. Translated: CASSYNYEQYF.

This rearrangement joins TRBV27 to TRBJ2-5; 8 nucleotides match TRBD2. CDR3 size: 16 residues. Germline V lookup: CDR1 MNHEY, CDR2 SMNVEV (reference sequence). Germline trimming cut 2 bases from V and 1 base from J; bases unmatched to any gene: 6. The CDR3 nucleotides read TGTGCCAGCAGTTTAAATCGGGGGGGCTTCCAAGAGACCCAGTACTTC. This gives the protein CASSLNRGGFQETQYF.

This clone has a single count. The chain combines TRBV6-6 with TRBJ1-1, with 8 bases identical to TRBD1. This CDR3 contains 15 residues. With 6 bases clipped from V and 6 bases from J, the junction kept 12 bases outside the gene matches. Germline values: CDR1 MNHNY, CDR2 SVGAGI (reference sequence). In DNA form, the CDR3 reads TGTGCCAGCAGGGCAGACAGGGGAATTTTCTCTGAAGCTTTCTTT. It specifies CASRADRGIFSEAFF.

This chain links TRBV29-1 with TRBJ1-1; D call uncertain. V shed 4 bases and J shed 0 bases, with 9 bases lying between them. This CDR3 has 13 amino acids. Germline V gene lookup returns CDR1 SQVTM and CDR2 ANQGSEA. The CDR3 sequence: CSVALGLNTEAFF. For the CDR3, the DNA is TGCAGCGTTGCTCTCGGATTGAACACTGAAGCTTTCTTT. Using reference TRBV29-1 and TRBJ1-1 for the parts outside the CDR3, the full variable domain is SAVISQKPSRDICQRGTSLTIQCQVDSQVTMMFWYRQQPGQSLTLIATANQGSEATYESGFVIDKFPISRPNLTFSTLTVSNMSPEDSSIYLCSVALGLNTEAFFGQGTRLTVV.

The V and J genes are TRBV19 and TRBJ1-5; D possibly corresponds to TRBD1 (6 bases). Germline CDR1 is LNHDA and CDR2 is SQIVND (reference sequence). V lost 7 bases and J 6 bases, leaving 13 bases between the germline ends. CDR3 length equals 13 residues. Here the CDR3 reads CASITGYGQPQHF. The CDR3 DNA is TGTGCCAGTATAACAGGGTATGGTCAGCCCCAGCATTTT.

This clone was recorded only once. The chain is built from TRBV6-5 and TRBJ2-1; 9 positions agree with TRBD1. V dropped 3 bases and J dropped 10; count of bases not matched to a gene: 7. This CDR3 has 14 amino acids. Germline V gene data show CDR1 as MNHEY and CDR2 as SVGAGI. The CDR3 DNA reads as TGTGCCAGCAGTTATTCGACAGGGGGTAGAGAGCAGTTCTTC. It is translated as CASSYSTGGREQFF.

The chain links TRBV2 to TRBJ1-4; 7 nucleotides align to TRBD1. In germline, CDR1 is SNHLY, CDR2 FYNNEI. The CDR3 covers 14 residues. Unmatched junction bases numbered 10, after V lost 5 bases and J lost 10 bases. CDR3: CASSYSTGNRKLFF. CDR3 bases: TGTGCCAGCAGTTATTCGACAGGGAACCGAAAACTGTTTTTT.

The V gene is TRBV7-2, the J gene TRBJ1-2, with TRBD1 matching 9 bases. J gave up 8 bases and V 1 base, and 17 bases lay outside the gene matches. Germline CDR1 is SGHTA and CDR2 is FQGNSA. The CDR3 covers 18 residues. The DNA for the CDR3 is TGTGCCAGCAGCTTAGTACGGGCCTGGGGACAGGGTTCGCGGGGCTACACCTTC. This encodes CASSLVRAWGQGSRGYTF.

The chain carries TRBV5-6 and TRBJ2-7; TRBD2 agrees at 10 bases. Germline CDR1 is SGHDT and CDR2 is YYEEEE. The CDR3 has 13 residues. The V segment lost 4 bases and the J segment 5 bases; nucleotides outside the gene matches: 3. CDR3 DNA sequence: TGTGCCAGCAGCCTAGCGGGAGTCAACGAGCAGTACTTC. Its translation is CASSLAGVNEQYF.

The chain is built from TRBV6-9 and TRBJ1-1; no firm D call. V was trimmed by 7 bases and J by 5 bases, leaving 11 bases between them. The V gene's germline CDR1 is MNHGY and CDR2 SVAAGI. This CDR3 is 12 amino acids long. The CDR3 sequence: CASTLVVTEAFF. In nucleotides, the CDR3 is TGTGCCAGCACTTTAGTCGTGACTGAAGCTTTCTTT.

CDR3 bases: TGTGCCTGCTCGGACAGGATTAATGAAAAACTGTTTTTT. Translating gives CACSDRINEKLFF. V and J are TRBV30 and TRBJ1-4; 7 bases are a match to TRBD1. This CDR3 comprises 13 residues. The germline CDR1 and CDR2 sequences are GTSNPN and SVGIG (reference sequence). V shed 6 bases and J 4 bases; nucleotides not matched to a gene: 5.

The rearrangement joins TRBV11-2 to TRBJ2-1; 8 positions agree with TRBD2. This CDR3 has 14 amino acids. Germline CDR1 reads SGHAT; CDR2 reads FQNNGV. V trimming: 8 bases; J trimming: 6 bases; junction bases outside the gene matches: 9. The CDR3 here is CASRRLAGRNEQFF. Written as DNA, the CDR3 is TGTGCCAGCCGGAGGCTAGCGGGTCGCAATGAGCAGTTCTTC.

The chain combines TRBV28 with TRBJ2-1; 11 nucleotides align to TRBD2. The germline V gene has CDR1 MDHEN and CDR2 SYDVKM. J was trimmed by 2 bases and V by 2 bases; bases with no gene match: 5. The CDR3 contains 17 residues. As DNA, the CDR3 is TGTGCCAGCAGTTTAACTAGCGGGAGAGTGGCCTACAATGAGCAGTTCTTC. This codes for CASSLTSGRVAYNEQFF.

This chain uses TRBV6-1 with TRBJ1-2, with 7 bases fitting TRBD1. The ends lost 2 bases at V and 8 bases at J; junction bases unmatched: 11. Germline CDR1 is MNHNS and CDR2 is SASEGT. The CDR3 extends over 15 amino acids. CDR3 residues: CASSETLDRAGGYTF. The CDR3 DNA reads TGTGCCAGCAGTGAAACCCTAGACAGGGCCGGAGGCTACACCTTC.

This CDR3 is CASTYLAGTALNTEAFF. The CDR3 nucleotides read TGTGCCAGCACCTATCTGGCCGGGACAGCGCTTAACACTGAAGCTTTCTTT. The rearrangement uses TRBV5-5 and TRBJ1-1, with TRBD1 matching 7 bases. V shed 6 bases and J 2 bases; nucleotides not matched to a gene: 16. Looked up from germline, CDR1 is SGHKS and CDR2 is YYEKEE (reference sequence). The CDR3 runs to 17 residues. Based on the CDR3 plus reference TRBV5-5 and TRBJ1-1, the full variable domain is DAGVTQSPTHLIKTRGQQVTLRCSPISGHKSVSWYQQVLGQGPQFIFQYYEKEERGRGNFPDRFSARQFPNYSSELNVNALLLGDSALYLCASTYLAGTALNTEAFFGQGTRLTVV.

This clone was counted only a few times. The chain joins TRBV19 to TRBJ1-1; D is possibly TRBD1 (6 bases). The CDR3 sequence is 16 residues long. The germline gives CDR1 LNHDA, CDR2 SQIVND (reference sequence). V was trimmed by 6 bases and J by 3 bases, leaving 20 bases between them. The CDR3 protein is CASSPNSARGDTEAFF. In nucleotides, the CDR3 is TGTGCCAGTAGCCCTAATTCAGCAAGGGGGGACACTGAAGCTTTCTTT.

This clone appeared once. The chain links TRBV7-8 to TRBJ2-6, with D maybe TRBD2 (5 bases). The CDR3 consists of 19 residues. Looked up from germline, CDR1 is SGHVS and CDR2 is FQNEAQ. V was clipped by 5 bases and J by 2 bases, with 22 bases between them. CDR3 loop: CASSLFQNTGLAGANVLTF. The CDR3 DNA sequence: TGTGCCAGCAGCCTATTCCAAAACACGGGGTTGGCTGGGGCCAACGTCCTGACTTTC.

The chain recombines TRBV10-3 with TRBJ2-5; 9 bases map to TRBD2. The CDR3 is 16 residues long. CDR1 ENHRY and CDR2 SYGVKD come from the germline V gene. V shed 2 bases and J 5 bases; nucleotides not matched to a gene: 9. CDR3 protein: CAISELLAGGRETQYF. The CDR3 nucleotides are TGTGCCATCAGTGAGCTTCTTGCGGGGGGGCGTGAGACCCAGTACTTC.

The chain carries TRBV5-1 and TRBJ1-1; 10 bases are a match to TRBD1. Germline lookup yields CDR1 SGHRS and CDR2 YFSETQ. Losses at the gene ends were 4 bases for V and 0 bases for J; bases not matched to a gene: 6. The CDR3 is made up of 16 amino acids. CDR3 DNA sequence: TGCGCCAGCAGCCTCCGACAGGGGGCGGTGAACACTGAAGCTTTCTTT. Translation: CASSLRQGAVNTEAFF.

This clone showed up just once. V and J are TRBV15 and TRBJ1-2, with a possible D match to TRBD1 (6 bases). V lost 1 base, J lost 0 bases, and 18 bases lay in between. The CDR3 consists of 18 residues. Germline-derived CDR1 and CDR2 are LNHNV and YYDKDF (reference sequence). Here the CDR3 reads CATSRGGARTTTNYGYTF. The CDR3 coding sequence is TGTGCCACCAGCAGAGGGGGGGCGCGTACAACAACTAACTATGGCTACACCTTC.